The present entry profiles one T cell receptor (beta chain) with its context. Per germline, CDR1 MNHEY and CDR2 SVGAGI. V trimming: 4 bases; J trimming: 2 bases; junction bases outside the gene matches: 7. The CDR3 length is 16 residues. This table comes from immunoSEQ multiplex PCR, and its TCRdb copy is limited to in-frame clones, with some not included. The data contain about 75,000 clones, nearly 98% of them singletons. The data were taken from a study of technical replicates of blood from a handful of donors. The sequenced sample consisted of T cells isolated from PBMCs. The chain combines TRBV6-5 with TRBJ2-4; 8 bases fit TRBD1. This TCR came from a human donor in good health. CDR3: CASSLGQGRSKNIQYF. The CDR3 DNA follows: TGTGCCAGCAGTTTAGGACAGGGTCGTTCCAAAAACATTCAGTACTTC.